The sequence of this TCR beta chain was determined in a study of T cell repertoires in cytomegalovirus infection. As for the study in general: From public TCR beta signatures came an indication of both CMV infection and matching HLA type. General study findings and limits: What dominated the ex vivo response were HLA-C-restricted CMV-specific TCR beta clonotypes. People with CMV and the relevant HLA were identified by cumulative public TCR beta family frequency.

CDR3 size: 17 residues. V shed 6 bases and J 0 bases; nucleotides not matched to a gene: 7. Germline CDR1 MDHEN, CDR2 SYDVKM. MiXCR, applied by TCRdb to the reads, yields one record per CDR3 protein. This table holds roughly 190,000 distinct CDR3 sequences, roughly 9.8% found once. This clonotype was seen at least ten times. What it binds is unknown. The clonotype was recovered from a human donor in good health (CMV status not recorded). Some clones in this sample may be carry-over from other donors' samples. V gene TRBV28 combines with J gene TRBJ2-1; 11 positions agree with TRBD2. The sequenced sample consisted of PBMCs. The CDR3 region is CASSRSGGGSSYNEQFF. CDR3 bases: TGTGCCAGCAGCCGTAGCGGGGGGGGAAGCTCCTACAATGAGCAGTTCTTC.